This T cell receptor beta chain is from a study of blood T cell repertoires in COVID-19. Study overall: COVID-19 samples collected from the United States, Italy and Spain covered acute and convalescent phases. PBMCs, B-cell-depleted T cells, or T cells were the source of the cDNA or gDNA that made up the material.

The V gene's germline CDR1 is KGHSH and CDR2 LQKENI. The CDR3 loop spans 15 amino acids. V trimming: 3 bases; J trimming: 4 bases; junction bases outside the gene matches: 7. Repertoires were generated with immunoSEQ multiplex PCR, while TCRdb's copy carries only in-frame clones and drops some. Counted here are 200,000 to 250,000 clones, roughly 80% occurring once; the ten biggest clones make up about 10%. Sequenced input: peripheral blood. The chain is built from TRBV18 and TRBJ1-2; TRBD1 matches 8 bases. This sequence was found in a woman aged 80 or over with acute or convalescent COVID-19. The CDR3 sequence is CASSPTTGVIYGYTF. The CDR3 DNA is TGTGCCAGCTCACCGACGACAGGGGTCATCTATGGCTACACCTTC.